This TCR beta chain comes out of a study of cytomegalovirus exposure and HLA in healthy donors. Trimming removed 1 base at V and 6 bases at J, with 22 bases between. The CDR3 consists of 18 residues. CDR1 is MNHNS, CDR2 SASEGT, per germline. Only one count was recorded for this clone. Its antigen is as yet unknown. The study, taken as a whole, reports: High sensitivity and specificity were reportedly achieved when the classifier diagnosed cytomegalovirus status. The study put 150 or so TCR beta chains on its list as cytomegalovirus-associated.

The repertoire was sequenced with immunoSEQ multiplex PCR; TCRdb's copy has only in-frame clones and lacks some. The sample holds 150,000 to 180,000 clones, about 86% seen once. This TCR came from a human donor in good health. The V call is TRBV6-1, the J call TRBJ1-5; the D gene is possibly TRBD1 (5 bases). Source material: PBMCs. CDR3 coding DNA: TGTGCCAGCAGTGAAGGAATGATCTGGCAGGGCCGTAGTCAGCCCCAGCATTTT. Translation: CASSEGMIWQGRSQPQHF.